The T cell receptor beta chain under discussion was sequenced for a study of CD8+CD57+ T cells in acquired aplastic anemia. Study in general: Sorting CD4+ and CD8+ cells gave DNA averaging roughly 3.5 ug.

It was genomic DNA that served as the template for profiling TCR beta VDJ and CDR3. TCRdb re-called the reads with MiXCR, one entry per CDR3 protein. The table lists over 150,000 distinct CDR3 sequences, around 48% of them singletons. For this clonotype: Its specificity is not known. Sequence at one end of the junction differs from germline and may be a read error.

The CDR3 sequence is 13 residues long. Germline V gene data show CDR1 as LNHNV and CDR2 as YYDKDF (reference sequence). The authors sequenced patients whose flow cytometry had shown CD8+CD57+ cell expansion. Severe acquired aplastic anemia was present in all patients. Findings of the study overall: A significant difference in CD8+ Simpson's diversity between patients and controls was not found. Patients and controls had in common twenty-nine CD8+ CDR3 sequences.

This TCR was recovered from a human donor with aplastic anemia. The specimen was sorted CD4+, CD8+, or CD8+CD57+ T cells (not recorded which) from PBMCs. The V and J genes are TRBV15 and TRBJ1-3, with 8 bases aligning to TRBD1. CDR3 nucleotide sequence: TGTGCGACCAGGGGGCTAGCTGGAAACACCATATATTTT. It yields the protein CATRGLAGNTIYF.